Listed below are T cell receptor beta chains from one sample, sequenced in a study of blood T cell repertoires in COVID-19. Sequencing used immunoSEQ multiplex PCR; TCRdb keeps in-frame clones, though not all of them. The sample includes approximately 190,000 clones, 82% of them seen just once. Sequencing used PBMCs or T cells enriched from blood (not recorded which). The source is a woman aged 60-75 years with acute COVID-19. CDR3s include the opening cysteine and the closing phenylalanine or tryptophan. The order of the fields is V gene, D gene, J gene, CDR3 protein, CDR3 DNA. D genes are given only for firm matches.

>TRBV7-9|TRBD2|TRBJ2-5
CASSSPGGETQYF
TGTGCCAGCAGCTCCCCGGGGGGGGAGACCCAGTACTTC
>TRBV3-1/TRBV3-2|TRBD1|TRBJ2-2
CASSQGQGTGELFF
TGTGCCAGCAGCCAAGGACAGGGCACCGGGGAGCTGTTTTTT
>TRBV11-2|TRBD2|TRBJ2-7
CASSPRAGVTYEQYF
TGTGCCAGCAGCCCCAGGGCGGGAGTCACCTACGAGCAGTACTTC
>TRBV20-1|.|TRBJ1-4
CSASRRDTRRNEKLFF
TGCAGTGCTAGTCGCCGGGACACAAGACGAAATGAAAAACTGTTTTTT
>TRBV5-1|.|TRBJ2-1
CASSLVAGSHNEQFF
TGCGCCAGCAGCTTGGTGGCGGGATCTCACAATGAGCAGTTCTTC
>TRBV4-3|.|TRBJ1-4
CASSQDRGGEKLFF
TGCGCCAGCAGCCAAGATCGGGGAGGGGAAAAACTGTTTTTT
>TRBV2|.|TRBJ1-1
CASSEGGRSKAFF
TGTGCCAGCAGTGAAGGAGGGAGGAGCAAAGCTTTCTTT
>TRBV27|.|TRBJ1-6
CASSLGAAENSPLHF
TGTGCCAGCAGTTTGGGGGCCGCCGAAAATTCACCCCTCCACTTT
>TRBV7-7|TRBD2|TRBJ2-1
CASSFRAGGQGHEQFF
TGTGCCAGCAGCTTCAGAGCGGGAGGGCAGGGGCATGAGCAGTTCTTC
>TRBV5-8|.|TRBJ1-1
CASRGWGLLAAFF
TGTGCCAGCCGGGGTTGGGGGCTCCTGGCCGCTTTCTTT